This TCR beta chain appears in the sequencing data of a study of monozygotic twins with inflammatory bowel disease. The CDR3 is made up of 15 amino acids. Germline V gene sequence: CDR1 LNHDA, CDR2 SQIVND (reference sequence). Study outcomes and limitations: IBD patients had lower TCRbeta diversity (inverse Simpson) than healthy co-twins. Telling different T cell subtypes apart from each other was not possible.

Note on this clonotype: Antigen unknown.

Generation of cDNA took place in eight separate reactions per sample. The template-switching step introduced UMIs that carried a 6-nucleotide sample barcode. TCRdb reprocessed the 5' RACE reads, keeping one entry per CDR3 protein, no DNA. The sample has roughly 200,000 distinct CDR3 sequences. The specimen was blood. The source is a human donor with ulcerative colitis or Crohn's disease, or a healthy co-twin of an affected twin (not recorded which). The chain is built from TRBV19 and TRBJ1-3; TCRdb reports TRBD1, a call that lacks DNA to check it against. The CDR3 sequence: CASTRGILSGNTIYF.